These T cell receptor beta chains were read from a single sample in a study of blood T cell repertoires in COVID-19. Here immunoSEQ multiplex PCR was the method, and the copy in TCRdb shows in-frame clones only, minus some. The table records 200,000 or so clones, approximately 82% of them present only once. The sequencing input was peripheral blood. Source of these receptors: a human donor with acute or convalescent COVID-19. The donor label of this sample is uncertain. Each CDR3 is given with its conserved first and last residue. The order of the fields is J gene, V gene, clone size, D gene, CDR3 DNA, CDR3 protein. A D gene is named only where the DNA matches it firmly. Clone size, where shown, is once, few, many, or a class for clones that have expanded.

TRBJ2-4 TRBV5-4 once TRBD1 TGTGCCAGCAGCCCCGACAGGGCACTAGCCAAAAACATTCAGTACTTC CASSPDRALAKNIQYF
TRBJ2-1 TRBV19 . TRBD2 TGTGCCAGTTCATTGACAGGCATGGGACTAGCGGGAGTCTATGAGCAGTTCTTC CASSLTGMGLAGVYEQFF
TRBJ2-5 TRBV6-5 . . TGTGCCAGCAGCATTGTGGACAAGACCCAGTACTTC CASSIVDKTQYF
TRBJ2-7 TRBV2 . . TGTGCCAGCACCCTCCTAAACGAGCAGTACTTC CASTLLNEQYF
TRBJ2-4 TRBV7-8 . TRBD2 TGTGCCAGCAGCCCCTGGGCGGGAGCCGGGGCCAAAAACATTCAGTACTTC CASSPWAGAGAKNIQYF
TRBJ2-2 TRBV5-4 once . TGTGCCAGCAGCCCCTCCTCCCTTAGTTACACCGGGGAGCTGTTTTTT CASSPSSLSYTGELFF
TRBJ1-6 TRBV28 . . TGTGCCAGCACGCCCCAGGGGCTCAGTAGGTCACCCCTCCACTTT CASTPQGLSRSPLHF
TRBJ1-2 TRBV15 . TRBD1 TGTGCCACCAGCAGAGGAGGGGGACAGGGGGACTATGGCTACACCTTC CATSRGGGQGDYGYTF
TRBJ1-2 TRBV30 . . TGTGCCTGGAGTGTAAACCCCACAATCGTCTATGGCTACACCTTC CAWSVNPTIVYGYTF
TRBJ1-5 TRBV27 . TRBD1 TGTGCCAGCAGGGGACAGGGACGCCAGCCCCAGCATTTT CASRGQGRQPQHF
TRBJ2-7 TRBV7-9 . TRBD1 TGTGCCAGCAGCCCAGGGACAGGGCCTGAAGAGCAGTACTTC CASSPGTGPEEQYF
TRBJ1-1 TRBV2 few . TGTGCCAGCAGCGCGAGAGGGAACACTGAAGCTTTCTTT CASSARGNTEAFF
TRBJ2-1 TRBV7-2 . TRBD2 TGTGCCAGCAGCTCACGAGCGGGAGCGGGTAATGAGCAGTTCTTC CASSSRAGAGNEQFF
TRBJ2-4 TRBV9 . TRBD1 TGTGCCAGCAGCCCCCGACAGGGCCGCACCAAAAACATTCAGTACTTC CASSPRQGRTKNIQYF
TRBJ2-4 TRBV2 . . TGTGCCAGCAGTGCTTACAGTTTAAACATTCAGTACTTC CASSAYSLNIQYF
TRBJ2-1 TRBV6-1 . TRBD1 TGTGCCAGCAGTGAACAGGGGGAAAGAAACAATGAGCAGTTCTTC CASSEQGERNNEQFF
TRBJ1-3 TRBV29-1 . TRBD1 TGCAGCGTTAGGGGAACCGGGACAGGGGGCTCTGGAAACACCATATATTTT CSVRGTGTGGSGNTIYF
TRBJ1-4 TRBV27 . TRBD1 TGTGCCAGCAGTCCGCCGGGACAGCCAAAACTGTTTTTT CASSPPGQPKLFF
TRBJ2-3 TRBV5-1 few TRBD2 TGCGCCAGCAGCCAGGGTACGGGGGGGACAGATACGCAGTATTTT CASSQGTGGTDTQYF
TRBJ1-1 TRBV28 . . TGTGCCAGCAGTTTTTTTCCCGGACAACCGAACACTGAAGCTTTCTTT CASSFFPGQPNTEAFF
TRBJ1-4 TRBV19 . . TGTGCCACATCACAGACATCCGTGACTAATGAAAAACTGTTTTTT CATSQTSVTNEKLFF
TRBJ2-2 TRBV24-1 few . TGTGCCACCAGTGACGGTGAGGTCCGAAACACCGGGGAGCTGTTTTTT CATSDGEVRNTGELFF
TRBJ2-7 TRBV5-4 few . TGTGCCAGCAGTCCCGGGGGGCAGACCTACGAGCAGTACTTC CASSPGGQTYEQYF
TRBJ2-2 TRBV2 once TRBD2 TGTGCCAGCAGAGGGACTAGCGGGACGGTCGGGGAGCTGTTTTTT CASRGTSGTVGELFF
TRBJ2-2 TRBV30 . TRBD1 TGTGCCTGGAGGAGGACAGGGGGGACCGGGGAGCTGTTTTTT CAWRRTGGTGELFF
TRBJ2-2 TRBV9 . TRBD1 TGTGCCAGCAGCGTATCGGGCAGGGGGCACACCGGGGAGCTGTTTTTT CASSVSGRGHTGELFF
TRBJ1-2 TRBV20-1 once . TGCAGTGCTAGTCAGGGGAGACTCTATGGCTACACCTTC CSASQGRLYGYTF
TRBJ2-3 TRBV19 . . TGTGCCAGTAAGACGGGAAGCACAGATACGCAGTATTTT CASKTGSTDTQYF
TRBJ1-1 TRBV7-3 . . TGTGCCAGCAGCTATGGACAGATCAACACTGAAGCTTTCTTT CASSYGQINTEAFF
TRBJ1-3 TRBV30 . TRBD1 TGTGCCTCCCACCCTCCACAGGGGGATATAAACACCATATATTTT CASHPPQGDINTIYF
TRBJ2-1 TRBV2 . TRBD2 TGTGCCAGTAGCGGGGGGAGCTCCTACAATGAGCAGTTCTTC CASSGGSSYNEQFF
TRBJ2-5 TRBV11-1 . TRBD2 TGTGCCAGCAGCTTTGGGACTAGCCCGCAAGAGACCCAGTACTTC CASSFGTSPQETQYF
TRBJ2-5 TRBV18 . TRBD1 TGTGCCAGCTCACCCCGGACAGGGCCCTTTCAAGAGACCCAGTACTTC CASSPRTGPFQETQYF
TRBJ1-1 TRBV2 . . TGTGCCAGCAGTGAAGTTGGCAGGAACACTGAAGCTTTCTTT CASSEVGRNTEAFF
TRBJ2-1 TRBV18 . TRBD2 TGTGCCAGCTCACCACCTAGCGGGAGTGGTGAGCAGTTCTTC CASSPPSGSGEQFF
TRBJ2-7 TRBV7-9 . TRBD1 TGTGCCAGCAGCTTACCGACAGGGAATATGGGCGAGCAGTACTTC CASSLPTGNMGEQYF
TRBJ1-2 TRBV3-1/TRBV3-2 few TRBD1 TGTGCCAGCAGCCAAGGGTGGCAGGGGGACTATGGCTACACCTTC CASSQGWQGDYGYTF
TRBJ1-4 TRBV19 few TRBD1 TGTGCCAGTAGTCCCCGACAGGGTGCTAATGAAAAACTGTTTTTT CASSPRQGANEKLFF
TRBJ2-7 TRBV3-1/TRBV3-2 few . TGTGCCAGCAGCCAAGTTCCGGGAGAAGGATACGAGCAGTACTTC CASSQVPGEGYEQYF
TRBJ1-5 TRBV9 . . TGTGCCAGCAGCGTAGGACAGAGCAATCAGCCCCAGCATTTT CASSVGQSNQPQHF
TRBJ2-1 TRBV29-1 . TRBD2 TGCAGCGTTGAAGGCGGGAGGGCCGGCAATGAGCAGTTCTTC CSVEGGRAGNEQFF
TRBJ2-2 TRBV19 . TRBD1 TGTGCCAGTAGTGCGCAAGGGACAGGGCGTACCGGGGAGCTGTTTTTT CASSAQGTGRTGELFF
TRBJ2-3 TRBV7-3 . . TGTGCCAGCAGCTCCTCAGGGGACCTCACAGATACGCAGTATTTT CASSSSGDLTDTQYF
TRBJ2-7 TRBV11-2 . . TGTGCCAGCAGCTACGACACAGGGCTAGTAAGAAACGAGCAGTACTTC CASSYDTGLVRNEQYF
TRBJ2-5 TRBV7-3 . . TGTGCCAGCAGCTTAAGGAGCACGCCTCCAGAGACCCAGTACTTC CASSLRSTPPETQYF
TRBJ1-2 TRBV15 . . TGTGCCACCAGCTCTCAGCGCTATGGCTACACCTTC CATSSQRYGYTF
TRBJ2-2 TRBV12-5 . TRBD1 TGTGCTAGTGGTTTGGTTCTTACAGGGGGCTTCACCGGGGAGCTGTTTTTT CASGLVLTGGFTGELFF